This entry features one T cell receptor beta chain sequence. This CDR3 contains 14 residues. Germline-derived CDR1 and CDR2 are SGDLS and YYNGEE. V dropped 4 bases and J dropped 3; count of bases not matched to a gene: 2. These data are taken from a study of technical replicates of blood from a handful of donors. The table came from immunoSEQ multiplex PCR; TCRdb's copy has only in-frame clones and leaves some out. Here the sample spans some 70,000 clones, 80% to 95% being singletons. The chain has TRBV9 and TRBJ2-5; 11 bases are shared with TRBD2. The TCR was taken from a human donor in good health. The sample taken for sequencing was T cells isolated from PBMCs. CDR3 nucleotide sequence: TGTGCCAGCAGCTTGGGACTAGCGGAAGAGACCCAGTACTTC. Its protein is CASSLGLAEETQYF.